Below are 7 T cell receptor beta chains sequenced from a single sample in a study of human T cells and chemical hapten exposure. TCRdb reprocessed the RACE reads with MiXCR, giving one entry per CDR3 protein. Among 300,000 to 350,000 distinct CDR3 sequences, 5.5% to 8% were seen once, and the ten largest hold 8.4%. The time point: patch test 1, 2 weeks after DPC sensitization. As to treatment: therapeutic diphenylcyclopropenone sensitization with weekly scalp DPC. Sequencing was performed on whole blood, taken in connection with sensitization to the hapten diphenylcyclopropenone (DPC). All receptors derive from a woman under 30 with alopecia areata. Some clones in this sample may be carry-over from other donors' samples.

This clonotype came up many times. The chain couples TRBV20-1 to TRBJ2-3; D remains ambiguous. Germline V CDR1 and CDR2: DFQATT, SNEGSKA (reference sequence). Trimming removed 3 bases at V and 4 bases at J, with 14 bases between. The CDR3 consists of 14 residues. The CDR3 region is CSASLGLGADTQYF. CDR3 bases: TGCAGTGCTAGTTTGGGGTTGGGTGCAGATACGCAGTATTTT.

This clonotype was observed at least ten times. This CDR3 is CASSQDTGSGNTIYF. The CDR3 region has the DNA TGCGCCAGCAGCCAAGACACAGGCTCTGGAAACACCATATATTTT. This chain connects TRBV4-1 to TRBJ1-3; tentatively, D is TRBD1 (5 bases). Germline V CDR1 and CDR2: MGHRA, YSYEKL. With 0 bases removed from V and 0 bases from J, the gap between germline ends came to 6 bases. The CDR3 runs to 15 residues.

As regards this clonotype: The junction shows a germline mismatch at one end, possibly a read error. J is TRBJ1-1 and V is TRBV7-7; no clear D. The CDR3 loop spans 12 amino acids. CDR1 and CDR2 from the germline V gene are SSHAT and FNYEAQ (reference sequence). CDR3 nucleotides: TGTGCTAGCAGCTGGACCTGCAGAGAAGCTTTCTTT. It encodes CASSWTCREAFF.

This chain links TRBV18 with TRBJ1-1; D may be TRBD1 (6 bases). Germline V gene sequence: CDR1 KGHSH, CDR2 LQKENI. Trimming took off 3 bases at V and 5 bases at J, with 16 bases between the two ends. The CDR3 is 15 residues long. In DNA form, the CDR3 reads TGTGCCAGCTCACCTGCGGGGGCCAGGGGAACTGAAGCTTTCTTT. As protein: CASSPAGARGTEAFF. Drawing the rest from reference TRBV18 and TRBJ1-1, the complete variable domain is NAGVMQNPRHLVRRRGQEARLRCSPMKGHSHVYWYRQLPEEGLKFMVYLQKENIIDESGMPKERFSAEFPKEGPSILRIQQVVRGDSAAYFCASSPAGARGTEAFFGQGTRLTVV.

In this sample, this clonotype turned up many times. The chain recombines TRBV28 with TRBJ2-5; TRBD2 is a possible D gene (6 bases). The CDR3 consists of 13 residues. V lost 9 bases and J lost 1, with 12 bases in between. CDR1 is MDHEN and CDR2 is SYDVKM in the germline V gene. The CDR3 sequence: CASSRGAQETQYF. DNA of the CDR3: TGTGCCAGTTCTCGCGGGGCCCAAGAGACCCAGTACTTC.

This clonotype was seen a few times. J is TRBJ1-4 and V is TRBV6-5; 10 nucleotides line up with TRBD1. Germline V gene lookup returns CDR1 MNHEY and CDR2 SVGAGI. V dropped 5 bases and J dropped 8; count of bases not matched to a gene: 5. The CDR3 sequence is 14 residues long. CDR3 sequence: CASSPGTGAEKLFF. The CDR3 DNA sequence: TGTGCCAGCAGTCCCGGGACAGGGGCGGAAAAACTGTTTTTT.

This clonotype has ten or more counts. The chain combines TRBV7-8 with TRBJ1-5, with TRBD1 identical over 11 bases. Trimming took 0 bases from V and 5 from J; bases not matched to a gene: 0. The CDR3 consists of 15 residues. Germline V gene lookup returns CDR1 SGHVS and CDR2 FQNEAQ. The DNA of the CDR3 is TGTGCCAGCAGCTTAGCGGACAGGGGGCATCAGCCCCAGCATTTT. This codes for CASSLADRGHQPQHF.